This T cell receptor (beta chain) was profiled in a study of blood T cell repertoires in COVID-19. Study details: COVID-19 samples from acute and convalescent phases originated in the United States, Italy and Spain. Sources were T cells, B-cell-depleted T cells, or PBMCs; the material itself was cDNA or gDNA.

In the original workflow: By means of reference gene primer amplification, nucleated cell counts were estimated. Generated by immunoSEQ multiplex PCR, the TCRdb table keeps only in-frame clones and is missing some. That table gives V, J and clone size, and the DNA gave D and trimming. The sample includes 40,000 to 50,000 clones, 80% to 90% of them seen just once. V trimming: 5 bases; J trimming: 2 bases; junction bases outside the gene matches: 10. There are 15 residues in the CDR3. Germline V gene data show CDR1 as SGHRS and CDR2 as YFSETQ. This TCR derives from a human donor in a cohort sampled during active COVID-19. The V and J genes are TRBV5-1 and TRBJ2-7, with 7 bases that match TRBD1. The specimen was peripheral blood. The CDR3: CASSPSTTGTYEQYF. The CDR3 region has the DNA TGCGCCAGCAGTCCGAGCACGACAGGGACCTACGAGCAGTACTTC.